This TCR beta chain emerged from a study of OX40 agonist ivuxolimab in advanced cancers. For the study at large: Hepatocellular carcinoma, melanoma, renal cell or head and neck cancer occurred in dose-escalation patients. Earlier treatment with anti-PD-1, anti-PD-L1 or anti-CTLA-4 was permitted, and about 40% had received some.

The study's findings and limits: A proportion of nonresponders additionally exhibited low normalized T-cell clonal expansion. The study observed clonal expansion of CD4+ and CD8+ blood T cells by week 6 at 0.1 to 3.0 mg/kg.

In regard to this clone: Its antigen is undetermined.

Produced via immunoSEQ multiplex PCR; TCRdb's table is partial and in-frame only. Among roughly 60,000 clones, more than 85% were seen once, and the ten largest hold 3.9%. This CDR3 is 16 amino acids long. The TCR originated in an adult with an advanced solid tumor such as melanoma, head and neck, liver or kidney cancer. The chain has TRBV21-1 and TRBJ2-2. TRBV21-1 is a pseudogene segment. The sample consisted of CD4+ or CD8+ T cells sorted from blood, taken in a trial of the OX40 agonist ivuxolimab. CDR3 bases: TGTGCCAGCAGCAAAGCAGGGGGGCGGCGAACCGGGGAGCTGTTTTTT. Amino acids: CASSKAGGRRTGELFF.